One sample yielded the 16 T cell receptor beta chains listed below, sequenced in a study of T cell responses to AZD1222 COVID-19 vaccine. Here immunoSEQ multiplex PCR was the method, and the copy in TCRdb shows in-frame clones only, minus some. In the table there are 80,000 to 100,000 clones, approximately 94% of which are singletons. Here the sequenced sample was peripheral blood, taken on day 0 of AZD1222 vaccination. All receptors derive from an adult in good health.

The J gene is TRBJ1-4, the V gene TRBV10-3; 10 bases align to TRBD1. The V segment lost 11 bases and the J segment 8 bases; nucleotides outside the gene matches: 11. Per germline, CDR1 ENHRY and CDR2 SYGVKD. This CDR3 region has 14 residues. The CDR3 DNA follows: TGTGCCTCCCACGGGACAGGGGATTCGGAAAAACTGTTTTTT. Protein: CASHGTGDSEKLFF.

This chain links TRBV19 with TRBJ1-5; D may be TRBD1 (6 bases). CDR1 is LNHDA and CDR2 is SQIVND in the germline V gene (reference sequence). This CDR3 contains 13 residues. Trimming shortened V by 7 bases and J by 2 bases, and 9 bases separated the two germline ends. The CDR3, as DNA: TGTGCCAGTAAGGACAGAGGCAATCAGCCCCAGCATTTT. It yields the protein CASKDRGNQPQHF. The full variable domain, in which reference TRBV19 and TRBJ1-5 provide the parts outside the CDR3, is DGGITQSPKYLFRKEGQNVTLSCEQNLNHDAMYWYRQDPGQGLRLIYYSQIVNDFQKGDIAEGYSVSREKKESFPLTVTSAQKNPTAFYLCASKDRGNQPQHFGDGTRLSIL.

This clone has only a few counts. The V gene is TRBV2, the J gene TRBJ2-3; no firm D call. Germline V gene data show CDR1 as SNHLY and CDR2 as FYNNEI. Deletions cut 6 bases from V and 0 bases from J, with 16 bases between. This CDR3 is 16 amino acids long. The CDR3 loop is CASREFGLGSTDTQYF. The CDR3 bases are TGTGCCAGCAGAGAATTTGGCTTGGGTAGCACAGATACGCAGTATTTT.

This chain links TRBV14 with TRBJ2-1; 11 bases are a match to TRBD2. Germline trimming cut 6 bases from V and 9 bases from J; bases unmatched to any gene: 4. Germline V gene data show CDR1 as SGHDN and CDR2 as FVKESK. This CDR3 region has 13 residues. The CDR3 DNA reads as TGTGCCAGCAGAGTAGCGGGGGGGGTTGAGCAGTTCTTC. This encodes CASRVAGGVEQFF.

The V gene is TRBV28, the J gene TRBJ2-1, with 7 bases fitting TRBD1. Germline trimming cut 6 bases from V and 7 bases from J; bases unmatched to any gene: 9. The CDR3 length is 14 residues. Germline-derived CDR1 and CDR2 are MDHEN and SYDVKM. The chain's CDR3 is CASSPSGQPNEQFF. The CDR3, as DNA: TGTGCCAGCAGCCCGTCGGGACAGCCGAATGAGCAGTTCTTC.

The chain recombines TRBV10-3 with TRBJ2-6, with 7 positions matching TRBD1. V gave up 3 bases and J gave up 0 bases; unmatched junction bases: 14. Germline CDR1 ENHRY, CDR2 SYGVKD. This CDR3 spans 20 amino acids. The CDR3 region is CAISDRGSGVGPSGANVLTF. CDR3 coding DNA: TGTGCCATCAGTGACAGGGGGAGTGGGGTCGGGCCCTCTGGGGCCAACGTCCTGACTTTC.

The J gene is TRBJ1-4, the V gene TRBV4-1, with D unclear. Germline CDR1 and CDR2: MGHRA and YSYEKL. CDR3 size: 16 residues. With 0 bases removed from V and 5 bases from J, the gap between germline ends came to 13 bases. CDR3 DNA sequence: TGCGCCAGCAGCCAAGATTACTGGACCCAAAATGAAAAACTGTTTTTT. Amino acids: CASSQDYWTQNEKLFF.

The gene calls are TRBV19 and TRBJ1-2; D may be TRBD1 (5 bases). Germline loops: CDR1 LNHDA, CDR2 SQIVND (reference sequence). Trimming took 4 bases from V and 1 from J, leaving 16 bases between them. This CDR3 has 16 residues. The CDR3 DNA reads TGTGCCAGTAGTAAGGCGGCGGGACCGAGTAACTATGGCTACACCTTC. This codes for CASSKAAGPSNYGYTF.

V usage is TRBV4-2 and J usage is TRBJ1-5; D perhaps matches TRBD1 (5 bases). Germline V gene data show CDR1 as LGHNA and CDR2 as YNFKEQ. The length of the CDR3 is 14 residues. V was cut by 3 bases and J by 6 bases, with 12 bases left in between. The CDR3 DNA sequence: TGTGCCAGCAGCCATTCCGGGGGAAGTCAGCCCCAGCATTTT. Translation gives CASSHSGGSQPQHF.

This clone is a singleton in its sample. The chain joins TRBV2 to TRBJ1-4; D not resolved. The CDR3 covers 15 residues. V lost 6 bases to trimming and J lost 0 bases, with 11 bases between them. CDR1 is SNHLY and CDR2 is FYNNEI in the germline V gene. The CDR3 DNA is TGTGCCAGCAGCCCAATGGGGACAACTAATGAAAAACTGTTTTTT. Amino acid sequence: CASSPMGTTNEKLFF.

This rearrangement joins TRBV3-1 (or the pseudogene TRBV3-2) to TRBJ1-1; tentative D call: TRBD1 (5 bases). The CDR3 extends over 13 amino acids. The germline gives CDR1 LGHDT, CDR2 YNNKEL (reference sequence). The V end lost 4 bases, the J end lost 4 bases, and 10 bases lay between the germline ends. CDR3 amino acids: CASSPTVLTEAFF. The CDR3, as DNA: TGTGCCAGCAGCCCGACAGTGCTCACTGAAGCTTTCTTT.

J is TRBJ2-3 and V is TRBV6-2 or TRBV6-3; D not resolved. The germline V gene has CDR1 MNHEY and CDR2 SVGEGT. V was pared by 5 bases and J by 6 bases, with 9 bases between. The CDR3 contains 12 residues. For the CDR3, the DNA is TGTGCCAGCAGTCAAGATAGTGATACGCAGTATTTT. It yields the protein CASSQDSDTQYF.

The chain employs TRBV7-2 and TRBJ1-5; the D is unclear. CDR3 length: 14 residues. Trimming took off 4 bases at V and 2 bases at J, with 9 bases between the two ends. CDR1 and CDR2 from the germline V gene are SGHTA and FQGNSA. The CDR3 loop reads CASSSDRGNQPQHF. Here the CDR3 DNA reads TGTGCCAGCAGCTCAGACCGGGGCAATCAGCCCCAGCATTTT.

In its sample, this clone was seen once. The chain is built from TRBV10-2 and TRBJ1-1, with D possibly being TRBD1 (6 bases). Trimming cost V 8 bases and J 11 bases, with 21 bases left between them. Germline V gene lookup returns CDR1 WSHSY and CDR2 SAAADI. This CDR3 is 13 amino acids long. This CDR3 reads CASRTRGGLDAFF. The CDR3 coding sequence is TGCGCCAGCCGAACTCGAGGGGGGTTAGACGCTTTCTTT.

The J gene is TRBJ2-2, the V gene TRBV24-1, with TRBD2 identical over 10 bases. Germline CDR1 reads KGHDR; CDR2 reads SFDVKD. CDR3 size: 16 residues. The V gene end was trimmed by 6 bases and the J gene end by 6 bases; junction bases not matched to a gene: 9. The CDR3 region is CATSQRSGRAPGELFF. CDR3 sequence (DNA): TGTGCCACCAGTCAGAGAAGCGGGAGGGCCCCCGGGGAGCTGTTTTTT.

The chain has TRBV21-1 and TRBJ1-1. TRBV21-1 is labeled a pseudogene. CDR3 length equals 12 residues. CDR3 sequence (DNA): TGTGCCAGCAGCAAAGTTACACTTAGAGCTTTCTTT. It yields the protein CASSKVTLRAFF.